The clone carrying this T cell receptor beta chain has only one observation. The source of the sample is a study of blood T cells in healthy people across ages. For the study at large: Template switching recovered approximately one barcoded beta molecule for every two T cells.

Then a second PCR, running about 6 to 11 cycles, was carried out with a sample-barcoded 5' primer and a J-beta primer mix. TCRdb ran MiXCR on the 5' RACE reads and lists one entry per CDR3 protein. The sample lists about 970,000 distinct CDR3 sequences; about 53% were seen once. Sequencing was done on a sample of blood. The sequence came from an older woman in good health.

The CDR3 nucleotides are TGTGCCAGTACTGGGGACATAACTCTTGAAGCTTTCTTT. Translation: CASTGDITLEAFF. The genes are TRBV19 and TRBJ1-1; D is perhaps TRBD1 (6 bases). V lost 7 bases, J lost 7 bases, and 16 bases lay in between. This CDR3 contains 13 residues. In germline, CDR1 is LNHDA, CDR2 SQIVND (reference sequence).